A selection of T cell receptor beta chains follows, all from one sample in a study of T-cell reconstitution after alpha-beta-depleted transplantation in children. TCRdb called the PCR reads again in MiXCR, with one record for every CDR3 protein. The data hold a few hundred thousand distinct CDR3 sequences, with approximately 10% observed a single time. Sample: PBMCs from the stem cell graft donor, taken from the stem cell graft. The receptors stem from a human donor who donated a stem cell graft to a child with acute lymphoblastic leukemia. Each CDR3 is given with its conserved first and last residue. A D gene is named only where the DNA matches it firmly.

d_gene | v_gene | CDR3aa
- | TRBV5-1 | CASSLDKLETQYF
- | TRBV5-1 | CASSFQRQAHNEQFF
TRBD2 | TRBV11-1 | CASSTPQGLAGGPEGDTQYF
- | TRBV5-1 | CASSLAQGPDTQYF
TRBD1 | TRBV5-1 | CASSVPGQNSPLHF
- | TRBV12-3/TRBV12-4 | CASSRDFNQPQHF
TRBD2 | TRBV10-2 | CASKASGTDTQYF
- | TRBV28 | CASTPPRRDTGELFF
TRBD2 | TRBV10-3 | CAISDPGLAAYNEQFF
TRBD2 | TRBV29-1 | CSVGRGGPDTQYF
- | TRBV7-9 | CASSLRDGNTEAFF
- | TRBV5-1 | CASSLAFDSPDTQYF
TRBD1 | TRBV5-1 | CASSLARDSVFNEQFF
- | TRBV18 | CASSPPGDLYEQYF
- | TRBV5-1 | CASSLAIQETQYF
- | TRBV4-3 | CASSQDFKGGLNTEAFF
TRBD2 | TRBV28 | CASSPQAGGVYEQYF
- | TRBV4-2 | CASSQAKTRMNTGELFF
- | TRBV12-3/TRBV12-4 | CASSSRGRWIGELFF
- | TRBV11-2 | CASSLGGGSSSYNEQFF
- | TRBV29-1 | CSVERLGDGGTEAFF
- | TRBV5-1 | CASSLGTVGGSNYGYTF